A single sample is the source of the 14 T cell receptor beta chains below, sequenced in a study of vaccination and CD4 T cells after COVID-19. Their antigens remain unidentified. As for treatment: roughly 10-day PBMC culture with coronavirus spike peptide pools or control peptides (ViraFEST assay). The Oncomine TCR Beta short-read assay generated sequence data from the DNA of cultured CD4+ T cells. TCRdb re-derived calls from the PCR reads in MiXCR, one entry per CDR3 protein. The table records 23,000 or so distinct CDR3 sequences, roughly 68% of them present only once. The sample in question was CD4+ T cells from blood, cultured in vitro, obtained after SARS-CoV-2 vaccination. All receptors derive from a human donor who received a COVID-19 vaccine.

This rearrangement joins TRBV20-1 to TRBJ1-1; TRBD1 might be the D (5 bases). Trimming removed 4 bases at V and 8 bases at J, with 17 bases between. The CDR3 totals 13 residues. Germline values: CDR1 DFQATT, CDR2 SNEGSKA (reference sequence). The CDR3 DNA reads TGCAGTGCTAACCCGGGGGTGAGCGAGGAAGCTTTCTTT. The encoded protein is CSANPGVSEEAFF.

This clonotype was seen a handful of times. V is TRBV6-5 and J is TRBJ1-5; D may be TRBD1 (5 bases). From germline, CDR1 is MNHEY and CDR2 SVGAGI. V lost 0 bases, J lost 2 bases, and 8 bases lay in between. The CDR3 contains 15 residues. CDR3 sequence (DNA): TGTGCCAGCAGTTACTCGGGAGGGGGCAATCAGCCCCAGCATTTT. This gives the protein CASSYSGGGNQPQHF.

The chain uses TRBV10-3 and TRBJ2-3; 12 nucleotides agree with TRBD1. Germline V gives CDR1 ENHRY, CDR2 SYGVKD. There are 16 residues in the CDR3. V lost 3 bases to trimming and J lost 4 bases; unmatched junction nucleotides: 5. CDR3 in amino acids: CAISDPGTGGADTQYF. The CDR3 coding sequence is TGTGCCATCAGTGATCCCGGGACAGGGGGCGCAGATACGCAGTATTTT.

The gene calls are TRBV19 and TRBJ2-5; TRBD2 aligns across 8 bases. This CDR3 spans 14 amino acids. From germline, CDR1 is LNHDA and CDR2 SQIVND (reference sequence). V dropped 5 bases and J dropped 4; count of bases not matched to a gene: 6. Here the CDR3 DNA reads TGTGCCAGTAGTCCACAGCGGGGGCCAGAGACCCAGTACTTC. It codes for CASSPQRGPETQYF.

This clonotype was counted between two and nine times. The genes are TRBV6-1 and TRBJ2-2, with a tentative D call TRBD2 (5 bases). V was cut by 8 bases and J by 4 bases, with 8 bases left in between. The germline V gene has CDR1 MNHNS and CDR2 SASEGT. CDR3 length equals 12 residues. The CDR3 DNA sequence: TGTGCCAGCGGGCGGGCCACCGGGGAGCTGTTTTTT. Its translation is CASGRATGELFF.

This chain uses TRBV19 with TRBJ2-1, with 10 positions matching TRBD2. This CDR3 is 18 amino acids long. CDR1 and CDR2 from the germline V gene are LNHDA and SQIVND (reference sequence). Unmatched junction bases numbered 12, after V lost 3 bases and J lost 4 bases. The CDR3 spells CASSILMASGGLYNEQFF. Written as DNA, the CDR3 is TGTGCCAGTAGTATTCTAATGGCTAGCGGGGGCCTTTACAATGAGCAGTTCTTC.

The sample holds a few counts of this clonotype. The rearrangement links TRBV20-1 to TRBJ2-5; 11 bases map to TRBD2. The germline CDR1 and CDR2 sequences are DFQATT and SNEGSKA (reference sequence). The CDR3 is made up of 14 amino acids. V lost 5 bases and J lost 2; bases outside the gene matches: 4. The CDR3 DNA follows: TGCAGTGCTCCCCGACTAGCGGGGCAAGAGACCCAGTACTTC. It codes for CSAPRLAGQETQYF.

The chain joins TRBV20-1 to TRBJ2-2; 10 bases map to TRBD2. The CDR3 is made up of 16 amino acids. Germline V gene sequence: CDR1 DFQATT, CDR2 SNEGSKA (reference sequence). The V gene end was trimmed by 0 bases and the J gene end by 3 bases; junction bases not matched to a gene: 4. The CDR3 reads CSARDLSGGYTGELFF. As DNA, the CDR3 is TGCAGTGCTAGAGATCTTAGCGGGGGGTACACCGGGGAGCTGTTTTTT.

The chain couples TRBV7-2 to TRBJ2-5, with D perhaps matching TRBD1 (5 bases). The CDR3 consists of 14 residues. CDR1 SGHTA and CDR2 FQGNSA come from the germline V gene. Trimming removed 5 bases at V and 0 bases at J, with 10 bases between. The CDR3 sequence: CASSQYRNQETQYF. As DNA, the CDR3 is TGTGCCAGCAGCCAGTACAGGAACCAAGAGACCCAGTACTTC.

The chain carries TRBV24-1 and TRBJ1-6; 7 bases are a match to TRBD1. The V and J ends lost 9 bases and 9 bases, in that order; junction bases with no gene match: 10. Germline V gives CDR1 KGHDR, CDR2 SFDVKD. The length of the CDR3 is 14 residues. The CDR3 spells CATSTGDEGSPLHF. The CDR3 DNA follows: TGTGCCACCTCTACAGGGGATGAAGGTTCACCCCTCCACTTT.

The chain is built from TRBV2 and TRBJ2-1, with D perhaps matching TRBD1 (7 bases). This CDR3 contains 15 residues. Germline V gene sequence: CDR1 SNHLY, CDR2 FYNNEI. V lost 4 bases and J lost 4, with 14 bases in between. The CDR3 here is CASSGARGRYNEQFF. The CDR3 nucleotides are TGTGCCAGCAGTGGGGCCAGGGGGAGGTACAATGAGCAGTTCTTC.

This chain connects TRBV6-1 to TRBJ2-3, with TRBD1 matching 10 bases. Trimming at V came to 6 bases and at J to 3 bases, leaving 6 bases not matched to a gene. CDR1 and CDR2 (germline): MNHNS, SASEGT. The CDR3 consists of 15 residues. CDR3 loop: CASSSGTGVTDTQYF. The CDR3 region has the DNA TGTGCCAGCAGCTCCGGGACAGGGGTTACAGATACGCAGTATTTT.

The chain employs TRBV30 and TRBJ2-2; 8 nucleotides line up with TRBD1. Germline CDR1 and CDR2: GTSNPN and SVGIG (reference sequence). V was pared by 4 bases and J by 2 bases, with 3 bases of the junction left unmatched. This CDR3 is 14 amino acids long. The CDR3 spells CAWTTGVNTGELFF. As DNA, the CDR3 is TGTGCCTGGACGACAGGGGTAAACACCGGGGAGCTGTTTTTT. The variable domain in full, completed from reference TRBV30 and TRBJ2-2, reads SQTIHQWPATLVQPVGSPLSLECTVEGTSNPNLYWYRQAAGRGLQLLFYSVGIGQISSEVPQNLSASRPQDRQFILSSKKLLLSDSGFYLCAWTTGVNTGELFFGEGSRLTVL.

This chain uses TRBV30 with TRBJ2-5; no reliable D call. The CDR3 contains 13 residues. V gave up 3 bases and J gave up 1 base, with 9 bases separating them. CDR1 is GTSNPN, CDR2 SVGIG, per germline (reference sequence). The CDR3 reads CAWRAPVQETQYF. The CDR3 region has the DNA TGTGCCTGGAGAGCGCCGGTCCAAGAGACCCAGTACTTC. Based on the CDR3 plus reference TRBV30 and TRBJ2-5, the full variable domain is SQTIHQWPATLVQPVGSPLSLECTVEGTSNPNLYWYRQAAGRGLQLLFYSVGIGQISSEVPQNLSASRPQDRQFILSSKKLLLSDSGFYLCAWRAPVQETQYFGPGTRLLVL.